Below, one TCR beta chain is given with its context. This sample is part of a study of blood T cells in healthy people across ages. The use of a sample-barcoded 5' primer and a J-beta primer mix characterized a second PCR of roughly 6 to 11 cycles. Each CDR3 protein gets one entry after TCRdb re-called the 5' RACE reads with MiXCR. The table has about 1,500,000 distinct CDR3 sequences, around two fifths seen once. This CDR3 contains 14 residues. V lost 6 bases, J lost 5 bases, and 20 bases lay in between. Looked up from germline, CDR1 is DFQATT and CDR2 is SNEGSKA (reference sequence). The clonotype comes from a young woman in good health. The chain recombines TRBV20-1 with TRBJ2-7; D remains ambiguous. The sample taken for sequencing was blood. CDR3 protein: CSAPPLSSGHEQYF. CDR3 coding DNA: TGCAGTGCCCCGCCCCTCTCTTCTGGCCACGAGCAGTACTTC.